Following are 10 T cell receptor beta chains from one sample sequenced in a study of T-cell memory formation after mild COVID-19. Each CDR3 protein is one row after TCRdb ran MiXCR on the 5' RACE reads. The table lists around 310,000 distinct CDR3 sequences, around a fifth of them singletons. Sequencing was performed on PBMCs or a T cell subset sorted from them (not recorded which). Receptor source: a man aged 18-30 years who had mild COVID-19 (a few samples of this study predate the infection). Cell type and time point are not known.

CDR3 coding DNA: TGTGCCAGCTCGGGACAGCGGAATGAAAAACTGTTTTTT. Translation: CASSGQRNEKLFF. The genes are TRBV18 and TRBJ1-4; 7 bases line up with TRBD1. The CDR3 length is 13 residues. The germline CDR1 and CDR2 sequences are KGHSH and LQKENI. V shed 6 bases, J shed 5 bases, and the junction held 3 bases outside the gene matches.

Worth noting for this clonotype: At one of its ends the junction is not consistent with the germline gene, which may arise from a read error. The CDR3 loop reads CASSGQGGYAYTF. In DNA form, the CDR3 reads TGTGCCAGCAGCGGACAGGGAGGATATGCCTACACCTTC. The V gene is TRBV2, the J gene TRBJ1-2, with TRBD1 matching over 8 bases. Germline loops: CDR1 SNHLY, CDR2 FYNNEI. The CDR3 covers 13 residues.

The J gene is TRBJ1-2, the V gene TRBV7-9; the D gene is possibly TRBD1 (5 bases). Trimming removed 4 bases at V and 0 bases at J, with 15 bases between. The germline gives CDR1 SEHNR, CDR2 FQNEAQ (reference sequence). The CDR3 runs 16 residues. For the CDR3, the DNA is TGTGCCAGCAGCTCCGGGCGCAGGGCAGCTAACTATGGCTACACCTTC. This gives the protein CASSSGRRAANYGYTF.

This clonotype was found a few times. The chain recombines TRBV4-3 with TRBJ2-2; tentative D call: TRBD1 (5 bases). The V and J ends lost 4 bases and 5 bases respectively, with 11 bases between them. Looked up from germline, CDR1 is LGHNA and CDR2 is YSLEER. The CDR3 runs 14 residues. For the CDR3, the DNA is TGCGCCAGCAGCCTGGGGCGCAGGACCGGGGAGCTGTTTTTT. Protein product: CASSLGRRTGELFF.

V and J are TRBV20-1 and TRBJ2-7, with D uncertain. Between the trimmed V and J ends, which lost 1 base and 2 bases, there was a span of 9 bases. CDR3 length: 13 residues. Germline V gene data show CDR1 as DFQATT and CDR2 as SNEGSKA (reference sequence). CDR3 nucleotides: TGCAGTGCTAGAGTTTCGGCTGCCTACGAGCAGTACTTC. Translated: CSARVSAAYEQYF.

CDR3 residues: CASSLSGQSNQPQHF. The CDR3, as DNA: TGTGCCAGCAGTTTATCGGGACAGAGCAATCAGCCCCAGCATTTT. The chain carries TRBV12-3 or TRBV12-4 and TRBJ1-5; 7 bases agree with TRBD1. CDR3 length equals 15 residues. Losses at the gene ends were 2 bases for V and 1 base for J; bases not matched to a gene: 2.

This chain links TRBV4-1 with TRBJ2-5; D possibly corresponds to TRBD2 (6 bases). Germline V gives CDR1 MGHRA, CDR2 YSYEKL. The CDR3 runs 15 residues. Deletions cut 3 bases from V and 2 bases from J, with 13 bases between. The CDR3 DNA reads TGCGCCAGCAGCCATTCCCCGGCGGGGCAAGAGACCCAGTACTTC. Its translation is CASSHSPAGQETQYF.

There are many counts of this clonotype. This rearrangement joins TRBV12-3 or TRBV12-4 to TRBJ2-5, with 12 bases matching TRBD2. Trimming at V came to 2 bases and at J to 1 base, leaving 2 bases not matched to a gene. This CDR3 region has 16 residues. The CDR3 sequence: CASSLTSGGLQETQYF. The CDR3 DNA reads TGTGCCAGCAGTTTAACTAGCGGGGGGCTCCAAGAGACCCAGTACTTC.

This clonotype came up a few times. This rearrangement joins TRBV9 to TRBJ2-5; 9 bases map to TRBD2. J gave up 7 bases and V 3 bases, and 13 bases lay outside the gene matches. The CDR3 runs 16 residues. Per germline, CDR1 SGDLS and CDR2 YYNGEE. Here the CDR3 reads CASSEGAGGYWVTQYF. The DNA of the CDR3 is TGTGCCAGCAGCGAGGGAGCGGGGGGTTATTGGGTGACCCAGTACTTC.

Regarding this clonotype: The junction and the germline gene differ at one end; a read error may be behind it. This chain connects TRBV6-1 to TRBJ1-5; D may be TRBD1 (6 bases). This CDR3 has 15 residues. Germline V gene data show CDR1 as MNHNS and CDR2 as SASEGT. This chain's CDR3 is CASSEGTRRNQPQHF. Here the CDR3 DNA reads TGTGCCAGCAGCGAAGGGACACGCCGCAATCAGCCCCAGCATTTT.